What follows are 4 T cell receptor beta chains derived from one specimen sequenced in a study of CD8 T cells in ankylosing spondylitis. Study-level points and caveats: Characteristic of ankylosing spondylitis blood, it appeared, was a TCR beta motif comprising several highly homologous variants.

TCRdb independently ran MiXCR on the 5' RACE reads; one entry per CDR3 protein. This table holds under 850,000 distinct CDR3 sequences, about 20% found once. No cognate antigen is known for these TCRs. Sequencing input: blood, either unsorted or a sorted T cell fraction (not recorded which). The receptors come from a male donor with ankylosing spondylitis.

This clonotype is a singleton in its sample. The gene calls are TRBV7-2 and TRBJ2-1, with 14 bases that match TRBD2. With 5 bases clipped from V and 12 bases from J, the junction kept 9 bases outside the gene matches. Germline V gene sequence: CDR1 SGHTA, CDR2 FQGNSA. This CDR3 has 15 residues. The CDR3 DNA sequence: TGTGCCAGCAGCACGACTAGCGGGGGGGCGGTCGGGCAGTTCTTC. Protein sequence: CASSTTSGGAVGQFF.

This clonotype was seen more than once but under ten times. The chain links TRBV5-1 to TRBJ2-1; D gene uncertain. In germline, CDR1 is SGHRS, CDR2 YFSETQ. V was trimmed by 0 bases and J by 4 bases, leaving 8 bases between them. The CDR3 is 14 residues long. The CDR3 sequence is CASSLGAEYNEQFF. The DNA for the CDR3 is TGCGCCAGCAGCTTGGGGGCAGAGTACAATGAGCAGTTCTTC.

The gene calls are TRBV7-9 and TRBJ2-7, with D perhaps matching TRBD1 (5 bases). Per germline, CDR1 SEHNR and CDR2 FQNEAQ (reference sequence). The length of the CDR3 is 14 residues. The ends were cut back, 4 bases at V and 0 bases at J, with 10 bases in the middle. The CDR3 loop reads CASSSGHSSYEQYF. The DNA for the CDR3 is TGTGCCAGCAGCTCTGGACATTCCTCCTACGAGCAGTACTTC.

This clonotype has a handful of counts. CDR3 DNA: TGTGCCAGCAGTTACTCGTTTGTTTGGGACGAGACCCAGTACTTC. It yields the protein CASSYSFVWDETQYF. The chain employs TRBV6-5 and TRBJ2-5; D tentatively reads TRBD1 or TRBD2 (5 bases each). V was shortened by 0 bases and J by 5 bases, with 13 bases between the two germline ends. Germline V lookup: CDR1 MNHEY, CDR2 SVGAGI. The CDR3 contains 15 residues.